The following is a T cell receptor (beta chain) sequence with its context. Its matching antigen is unknown. This record belongs to a study of a mutant IDH1 vaccine in newly diagnosed glioma. The CDR3 is 15 residues long. Trimming cost V 8 bases and J 0 bases; bases outside gene matches: 7. Germline V CDR1 and CDR2: SGHTA, FQGNSA. This sample's time point: week 47, end of study. One vaccine dose held 300 ug of mutant IDH1 20-mer peptide and came with topical imiquimod. Sequencing used immunoSEQ multiplex PCR; TCRdb keeps in-frame clones, though not all of them. The table has roughly 34,000 clones, around nine tenths seen once.

The sample here was PBMCs, taken from a glioma patient whose treatment included an IDH1 peptide vaccine. This sequence originates from a woman aged 30 to 39 with glioma. V gene TRBV7-2 combines with J gene TRBJ2-7; 10 nucleotides agree with TRBD1. The CDR3 region is CASGRQGASSYEQYF. Here the CDR3 DNA reads TGTGCCAGCGGCAGACAGGGGGCTAGCTCCTACGAGCAGTACTTC.